A selection of T cell receptor beta chains follows, all from one sample in a study of blood T cell repertoires in COVID-19. This table comes from immunoSEQ multiplex PCR, and its TCRdb copy is limited to in-frame clones, with some not included. This sample has roughly 290,000 clones, with 70% to 90% found just once. The sequenced sample was PBMCs or T cells enriched from blood (not recorded which). The origin of the receptors is a young woman who had recovered from COVID-19. CDR3s include the opening cysteine and the closing phenylalanine or tryptophan. D genes are given only for firm matches. The size of a clone is reported for some rows only, either as once, few or many, or as a class for expanded clones.

J gene: TRBJ1-6; clone size: .; D gene: .; V gene: TRBV28; CDR3 DNA: TGTGCCAGCAGTCCCTCCCCGGGTAGGCGAGGGAATTCACCCCTCCACTTT; CDR3 protein: CASSPSPGRRGNSPLHF
J gene: TRBJ2-3; clone size: .; D gene: .; V gene: TRBV7-3; CDR3 DNA: TGTGCCAGCAGCTTGTCTAGGAACACGGATACGCAGTATTTT; CDR3 protein: CASSLSRNTDTQYF
J gene: TRBJ2-7; clone size: .; D gene: .; V gene: TRBV5-1; CDR3 DNA: TGCGCCAGCAGCTTGGGTGGGACTTCCTACGAGCAGTACTTC; CDR3 protein: CASSLGGTSYEQYF
J gene: TRBJ1-1; clone size: .; D gene: TRBD1; V gene: TRBV19; CDR3 DNA: TGTGCCAGTAGTATAGACCCCATGGGACAGACCACTGAAGCTTTCTTT; CDR3 protein: CASSIDPMGQTTEAFF
J gene: TRBJ2-1; clone size: .; D gene: .; V gene: TRBV6-2/TRBV6-3; CDR3 DNA: TGTGCCAGCAGTTACCCAGGGTTGACGGGCGATGAGCAGTTCTTC; CDR3 protein: CASSYPGLTGDEQFF
J gene: TRBJ2-1; clone size: .; D gene: TRBD1; V gene: TRBV19; CDR3 DNA: TGTGCCAGTTCCAGGACAGGGACTTCCTACAATGAGCAGTTCTTC; CDR3 protein: CASSRTGTSYNEQFF
J gene: TRBJ2-1; clone size: .; D gene: .; V gene: TRBV6-5; CDR3 DNA: TGTGCCAGCAGTTACTCGATGACTCAAAACAATGAGCAGTTCTTC; CDR3 protein: CASSYSMTQNNEQFF
J gene: TRBJ2-7; clone size: .; D gene: TRBD1; V gene: TRBV7-6; CDR3 DNA: TGTGCCAGCAGCTTAAGGGCGGACAGGGACTACGAGCAGTACTTC; CDR3 protein: CASSLRADRDYEQYF
J gene: TRBJ1-1; clone size: .; D gene: .; V gene: TRBV2; CDR3 DNA: TGTGCCAGTAACCGAAGGTGGGCAGGATTGAACACTGAAGCTTTCTTT; CDR3 protein: CASNRRWAGLNTEAFF
J gene: TRBJ1-2; clone size: .; D gene: .; V gene: TRBV28; CDR3 DNA: TGTGCCAGCCGGAACCGGGACAAGTATGGCTACACCTTC; CDR3 protein: CASRNRDKYGYTF
J gene: TRBJ1-6; clone size: .; D gene: .; V gene: TRBV9; CDR3 DNA: TGTGCCAGCAGCGTGGGCGGGGTACAGTCACCCCTCCACTTT; CDR3 protein: CASSVGGVQSPLHF
J gene: TRBJ1-1; clone size: .; D gene: .; V gene: TRBV12-3/TRBV12-4; CDR3 DNA: TGTGCCAGCACCTCGGGGGGCAACACTGAAGCTTTCTTT; CDR3 protein: CASTSGGNTEAFF
J gene: TRBJ2-7; clone size: .; D gene: TRBD2; V gene: TRBV7-8; CDR3 DNA: TGTGCCAGCAGCCGTTATGTCGTACTAGCGGGCAGGTCCTACGAGCAGTACTTC; CDR3 protein: CASSRYVVLAGRSYEQYF
J gene: TRBJ2-5; clone size: .; D gene: TRBD2; V gene: TRBV11-2; CDR3 DNA: TGTGCCAGCAACGTCATAGCGGGAGGCTCGACCCAGTACTTC; CDR3 protein: CASNVIAGGSTQYF
J gene: TRBJ1-1; clone size: .; D gene: TRBD1; V gene: TRBV30; CDR3 DNA: TGTGCCTGGAGTGGAAGTAGGACAGGGGTTTGGACTGAAGCTTTCTTT; CDR3 protein: CAWSGSRTGVWTEAFF
J gene: TRBJ2-1; clone size: .; D gene: TRBD1; V gene: TRBV28; CDR3 DNA: TGTGCCAGCAGTATAGGGGACAGGGAACGATCCTACAATGAGCAGTTCTTC; CDR3 protein: CASSIGDRERSYNEQFF
J gene: TRBJ2-3; clone size: .; D gene: .; V gene: TRBV21-1; CDR3 DNA: TGTGCCAGCAGCAACCGACTAGCGGGGAACACAGATACGCAGTATTTT; CDR3 protein: CASSNRLAGNTDTQYF
J gene: TRBJ2-1; clone size: .; D gene: .; V gene: TRBV4-2; CDR3 DNA: TGTGCCCGAAAGATAAGGATCCAGGATGAGCAGTTCTTC; CDR3 protein: CARKIRIQDEQFF
J gene: TRBJ1-2; clone size: .; D gene: .; V gene: TRBV30; CDR3 DNA: TGTGCCTGGAGTGTAGGGGTCTTAGGAACCTTC; CDR3 protein: CAWSVGVLGTF
J gene: TRBJ1-2; clone size: .; D gene: .; V gene: TRBV5-4; CDR3 DNA: TGTGCCAGCAGCGTGAGTATGGATGGCTACACCTTC; CDR3 protein: CASSVSMDGYTF
J gene: TRBJ1-1; clone size: .; D gene: .; V gene: TRBV5-1; CDR3 DNA: TGCGCCAGCAGCTTGAGGCAGGGGAGTACTGAAGCTTTCTTT; CDR3 protein: CASSLRQGSTEAFF
J gene: TRBJ1-1; clone size: .; D gene: .; V gene: TRBV6-5; CDR3 DNA: TGTGCCAGCAGCGGAGGGGACGGAGCTTTCTTT; CDR3 protein: CASSGGDGAFF
J gene: TRBJ1-1; clone size: .; D gene: .; V gene: TRBV5-4; CDR3 DNA: TGTGCCAGCAGCTTGGAAATCTGGGGAGGCACTGAAGCTTTCTTT; CDR3 protein: CASSLEIWGGTEAFF
J gene: TRBJ1-3; clone size: .; D gene: .; V gene: TRBV5-1; CDR3 DNA: TGCGCCAGCAGCTTGGGCCAGTCTGGAAACACCATATATTTT; CDR3 protein: CASSLGQSGNTIYF
J gene: TRBJ2-5; clone size: .; D gene: .; V gene: TRBV2; CDR3 DNA: TGTGCCAGCAGGAGGGTTGTTGGCCCACAAGAGACCCAGTACTTC; CDR3 protein: CASRRVVGPQETQYF
J gene: TRBJ2-3; clone size: .; D gene: .; V gene: TRBV3-1/TRBV3-2; CDR3 DNA: TGTGCCAGCAGCCAAGGGCTTAGGGAGGTGACAGATACGCAGTATTTT; CDR3 protein: CASSQGLREVTDTQYF
J gene: TRBJ1-1; clone size: .; D gene: .; V gene: TRBV10-3; CDR3 DNA: TGTGCCATCAGTGAGTCGAAACAGTTGAACACTGAAGCTTTCTTT; CDR3 protein: CAISESKQLNTEAFF
J gene: TRBJ2-7; clone size: .; D gene: TRBD1; V gene: TRBV7-9; CDR3 DNA: TGTGCCAGCAGCCGCTTAGCTGGACAGGGCGAGCAGTACTTC; CDR3 protein: CASSRLAGQGEQYF
J gene: TRBJ1-5; clone size: .; D gene: .; V gene: TRBV28; CDR3 DNA: TGTGCCAGCAGTTTGGGGAGGAGGGGGGGACAGCCCCAGCATTTT; CDR3 protein: CASSLGRRGGQPQHF
J gene: TRBJ1-2; clone size: .; D gene: .; V gene: TRBV18; CDR3 DNA: TGTGCCAGCTCACCCAGCGGACAGAATGCTAACTATGGCTACACCTTC; CDR3 protein: CASSPSGQNANYGYTF
J gene: TRBJ2-7; clone size: few; D gene: TRBD2; V gene: TRBV7-9; CDR3 DNA: TGTGCCAGCAGCTTAGCAGGCGGGAGGGAGCAGTACTTC; CDR3 protein: CASSLAGGREQYF
J gene: TRBJ1-5; clone size: few; D gene: .; V gene: TRBV28; CDR3 DNA: TGTGCCAGCAGTTTATGGCCAGATTATCAGCCCCAGCATTTT; CDR3 protein: CASSLWPDYQPQHF
J gene: TRBJ1-3; clone size: .; D gene: TRBD1; V gene: TRBV9; CDR3 DNA: TGTGCCAGCAGCGAAACGGACAGGTTGGCCATCTTCTCTGGAAACACCATATATTTT; CDR3 protein: CASSETDRLAIFSGNTIYF
J gene: TRBJ2-1; clone size: .; D gene: TRBD1; V gene: TRBV5-1; CDR3 DNA: TGCGCCAGCAGCTGGGGGACAGGACGGAGCTCCTACAATGAGCAGTTCTTC; CDR3 protein: CASSWGTGRSSYNEQFF
J gene: TRBJ1-1; clone size: .; D gene: .; V gene: TRBV19; CDR3 DNA: TGTGCCAGTAGTATAGAGTCGGGGGGGGCGAACACTGAAGCTTTCTTT; CDR3 protein: CASSIESGGANTEAFF